This T cell receptor beta chain was identified during a study of blood T cell repertoires in COVID-19. Study in general: The analysed material was cDNA or gDNA that came from T cells, B-cell-depleted T cells, or PBMCs.

Authors' methods: Amplification with reference gene primers provided the estimates of nucleated cell counts. Sequenced by immunoSEQ multiplex PCR; TCRdb stores in-frame clones only, minus some. The V and J calls and clone size come from that table; D and trimming were worked out from the DNA. The table shows approximately 210,000 clones, with 87% occurring only once. Among Cohort 3 donors, those recovered had two negative PCRs, clearance, or symptom resolution. The CDR3 spans 15 residues. CDR1 and CDR2 from the germline V gene are SEHNR and FQNEAQ (reference sequence). Trimming pared 5 bases from V and 8 bases from J, leaving 19 bases between.

The chain carries TRBV7-9 and TRBJ2-1, with D perhaps matching TRBD2 (6 bases). Sequenced sample: PBMCs or T cells enriched from blood (not recorded which). This TCR came from a woman aged 25 to 39 who had recovered from COVID-19. CDR3 protein: CASSRTQGGNDEQFF. The CDR3 nucleotides read TGTGCCAGCAGCCGGACCCAGGGAGGCAACGATGAGCAGTTCTTC. The variable domain in full, with the rest retrieved from reference TRBV7-9 and TRBJ2-1, is DTGVSQNPRHKITKRGQNVTFRCDPISEHNRLYWYRQTLGQGPEFLTYFQNEAQLEKSRLLSDRFSAERPKGSFSTLEIQRTEQGDSAMYLCASSRTQGGNDEQFFGPGTRLTVL.